This T cell receptor beta chain was sequenced for a study of tumor and adjacent non-tumor tissue in lung cancer. This sample's RNA came from whole unsorted tissue. This non-tumor lung sample came from over 3 cm beyond the tumor edge. Study-level results: In normal lung, the top 100 clones were significantly more dominant than in tumor.

This clonotype was recorded at least ten times. The antigen remains undetermined. A modified ARM-PCR protocol with three rounds of nested PCR amplified TCRbeta. TCRdb fed the multiplex PCR reads into MiXCR, producing one record per CDR3 protein. The table includes 65,000 to 75,000 distinct CDR3 sequences, 76% detected once. V shed 2 bases and J shed 0 bases, with 11 bases lying between them. The CDR3 totals 17 residues. Germline assignment: CDR1 SGHTA and CDR2 FQGNSA. The chain carries TRBV7-2 and TRBJ2-6, with a weak D call TRBD1 (6 bases). Sequencing input: distant non-tumor lung tissue. The sequence was obtained from a man aged 60-69 years with non-small cell lung cancer. CDR3 DNA sequence: TGTGCCAGCAGCTTACAGGGGCGTGCCTCTGGGGCCAACGTCCTGACTTTC. As protein: CASSLQGRASGANVLTF. The variable domain in full, with the rest retrieved from reference TRBV7-2 and TRBJ2-6, is GAGVSQSPSNKVTEKGKDVELRCDPISGHTALYWYRQSLGQGLEFLIYFQGNSAPDKSGLPSDRFSAERTGGSVSTLTIQRTQQEDSAVYLCASSLQGRASGANVLTFGAGSRLTVL.